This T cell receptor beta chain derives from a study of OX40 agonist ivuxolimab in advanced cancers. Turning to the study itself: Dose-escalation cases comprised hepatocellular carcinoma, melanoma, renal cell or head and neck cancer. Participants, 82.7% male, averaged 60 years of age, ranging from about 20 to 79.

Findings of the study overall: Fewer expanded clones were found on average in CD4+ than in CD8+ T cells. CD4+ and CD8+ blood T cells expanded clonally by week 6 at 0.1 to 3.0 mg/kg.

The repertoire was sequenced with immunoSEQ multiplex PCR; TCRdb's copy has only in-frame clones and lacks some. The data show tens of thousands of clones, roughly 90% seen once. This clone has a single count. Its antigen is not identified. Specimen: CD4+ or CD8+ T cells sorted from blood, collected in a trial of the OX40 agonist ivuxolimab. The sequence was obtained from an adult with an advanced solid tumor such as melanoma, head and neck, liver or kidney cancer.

CDR3 amino acids: CASSINGAGEQFF. CDR3 in DNA: TGTGCCAGTAGTATAAACGGCGCGGGTGAGCAGTTCTTC. The rearrangement joins TRBV19 to TRBJ2-1; D possibly corresponds to TRBD2 (5 bases). The CDR3 runs to 13 residues. Germline V gene lookup returns CDR1 LNHDA and CDR2 SQIVND (reference sequence). Trimming left V 2 bases short and J 9 bases short, with 11 bases between. Together with reference TRBV19 and TRBJ2-1, the CDR3 gives the full variable domain: DGGITQSPKYLFRKEGQNVTLSCEQNLNHDAMYWYRQDPGQGLRLIYYSQIVNDFQKGDIAEGYSVSREKKESFPLTVTSAQKNPTAFYLCASSINGAGEQFFGPGTRLTVL.